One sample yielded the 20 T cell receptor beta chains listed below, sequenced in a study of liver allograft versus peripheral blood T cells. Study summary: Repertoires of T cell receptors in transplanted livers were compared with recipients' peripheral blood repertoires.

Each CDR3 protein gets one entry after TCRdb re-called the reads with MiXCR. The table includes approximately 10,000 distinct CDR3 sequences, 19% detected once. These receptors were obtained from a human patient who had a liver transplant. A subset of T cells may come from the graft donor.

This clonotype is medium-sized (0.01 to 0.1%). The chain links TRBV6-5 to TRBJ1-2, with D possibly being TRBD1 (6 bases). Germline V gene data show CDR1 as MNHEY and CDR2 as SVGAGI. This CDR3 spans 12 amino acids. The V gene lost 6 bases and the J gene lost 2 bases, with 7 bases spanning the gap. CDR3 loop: CASRQGNYGYTF. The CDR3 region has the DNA TGTGCCAGCAGACAGGGAAACTATGGCTACACCTTC.

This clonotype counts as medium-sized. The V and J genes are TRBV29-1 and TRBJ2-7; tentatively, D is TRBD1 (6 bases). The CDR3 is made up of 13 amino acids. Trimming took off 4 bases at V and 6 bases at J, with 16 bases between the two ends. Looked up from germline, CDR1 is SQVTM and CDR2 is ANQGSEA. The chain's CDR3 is CSVGATRGREQYF. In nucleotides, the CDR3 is TGCAGCGTTGGTGCCACCAGGGGTCGCGAGCAGTACTTC.

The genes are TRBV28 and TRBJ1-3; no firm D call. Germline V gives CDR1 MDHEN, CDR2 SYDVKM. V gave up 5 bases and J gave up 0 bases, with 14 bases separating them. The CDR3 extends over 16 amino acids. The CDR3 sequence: CASSVIGVLSGNTIYF. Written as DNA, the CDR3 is TGTGCCAGCAGTGTCATAGGTGTCCTCTCTGGAAACACCATATATTTT.

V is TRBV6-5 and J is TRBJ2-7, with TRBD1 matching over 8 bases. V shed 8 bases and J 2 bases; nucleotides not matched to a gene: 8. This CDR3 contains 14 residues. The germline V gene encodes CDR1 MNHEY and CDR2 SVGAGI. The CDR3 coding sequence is TGTGCCAGCGGAAGACAGGGGTCCGCCTACGAGCAGTACTTC. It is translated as CASGRQGSAYEQYF.

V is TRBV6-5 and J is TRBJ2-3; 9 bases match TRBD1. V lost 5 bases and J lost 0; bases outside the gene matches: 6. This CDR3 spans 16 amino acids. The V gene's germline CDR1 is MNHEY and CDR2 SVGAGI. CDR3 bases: TGTGCCAGCAGTCGCCGGGACAGGGTGAGCACAGATACGCAGTATTTT. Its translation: CASSRRDRVSTDTQYF.

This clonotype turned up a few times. CDR3 nucleotides: TGTGCCAGCAGTTCGCGACGCGACGCAGCTTTCTTT. Its translation: CASSSRRDAAFF. The chain is built from TRBV6-5 and TRBJ1-1, with D unclear. Germline CDR1 and CDR2: MNHEY and SVGAGI. Trimming took 4 bases from V and 10 from J, leaving 13 bases between them. This CDR3 has 12 residues.

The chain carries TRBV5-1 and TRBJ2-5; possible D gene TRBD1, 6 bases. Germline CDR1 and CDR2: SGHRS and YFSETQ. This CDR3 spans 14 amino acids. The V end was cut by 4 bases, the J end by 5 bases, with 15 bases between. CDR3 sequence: CASSPKTGLETQYF. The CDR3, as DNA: TGCGCCAGCAGCCCCAAAACAGGGTTGGAGACCCAGTACTTC.

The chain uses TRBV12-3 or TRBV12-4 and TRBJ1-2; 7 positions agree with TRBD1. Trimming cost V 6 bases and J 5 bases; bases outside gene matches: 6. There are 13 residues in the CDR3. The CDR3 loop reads CASSPGTDYGYTF. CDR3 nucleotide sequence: TGTGCCAGCAGCCCCGGGACAGATTATGGCTACACCTTC.

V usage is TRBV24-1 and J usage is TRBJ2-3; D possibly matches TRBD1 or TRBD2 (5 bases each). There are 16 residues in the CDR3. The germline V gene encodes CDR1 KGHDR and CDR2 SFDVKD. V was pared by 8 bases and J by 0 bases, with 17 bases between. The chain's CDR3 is CATNPRGRVSTDTQYF. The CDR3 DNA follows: TGTGCCACCAATCCCCGGGGCAGGGTGAGCACAGATACGCAGTATTTT.

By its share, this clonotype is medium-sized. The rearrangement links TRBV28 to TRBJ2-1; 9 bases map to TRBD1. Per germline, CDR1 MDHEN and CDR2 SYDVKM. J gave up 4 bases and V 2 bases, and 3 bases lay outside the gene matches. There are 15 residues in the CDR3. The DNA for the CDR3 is TGTGCCAGCAGTTTAATCGGGACAGGGTACAATGAGCAGTTCTTC. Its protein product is CASSLIGTGYNEQFF.

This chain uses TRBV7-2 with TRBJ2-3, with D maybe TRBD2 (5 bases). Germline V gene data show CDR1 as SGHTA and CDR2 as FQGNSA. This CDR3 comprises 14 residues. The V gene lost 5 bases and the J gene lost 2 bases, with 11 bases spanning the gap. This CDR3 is CASSPQRHTDTQYF. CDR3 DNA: TGTGCCAGCAGCCCCCAGCGGCACACAGATACGCAGTATTTT.

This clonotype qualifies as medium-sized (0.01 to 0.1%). CDR3 DNA: TGTGCCAGCAGTTACTCCGGGGGGCCGATAGGAGATACGCAGTATTTT. Translated, it gives CASSYSGGPIGDTQYF. This rearrangement joins TRBV6-5 to TRBJ2-3; a weak D match, TRBD2 (7 bases). This CDR3 contains 16 residues. Germline CDR1 MNHEY, CDR2 SVGAGI. Trimming pared 0 bases from V and 5 bases from J, leaving 15 bases between.

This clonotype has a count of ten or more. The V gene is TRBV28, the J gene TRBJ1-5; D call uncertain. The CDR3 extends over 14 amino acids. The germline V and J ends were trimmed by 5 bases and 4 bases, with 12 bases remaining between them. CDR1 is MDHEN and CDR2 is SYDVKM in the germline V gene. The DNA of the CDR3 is TGTGCCAGCAGTCAGCACAGCAATAATCAGCCCCAGCATTTT. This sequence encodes CASSQHSNNQPQHF.

CDR3 nucleotides: TGTGCCAGCAGTTTCCCGACAGGGGGGGGTGAAAAACTGTTTTTT. This gives the protein CASSFPTGGGEKLFF. The chain employs TRBV28 and TRBJ1-4, with 9 nucleotides matching TRBD1. After removal of 3 bases from V and 7 bases from J, the junction contained 6 bases not matched to a gene. This CDR3 comprises 15 residues. Germline V CDR1 and CDR2: MDHEN, SYDVKM.

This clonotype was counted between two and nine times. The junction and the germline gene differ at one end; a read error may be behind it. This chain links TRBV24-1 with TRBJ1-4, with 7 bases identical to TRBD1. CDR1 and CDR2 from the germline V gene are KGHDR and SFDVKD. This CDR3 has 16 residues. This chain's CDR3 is CTTSDATGSRAEKLFF. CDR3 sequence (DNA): TGTACCACCAGTGATGCGACAGGGTCACGGGCGGAAAAACTGTTTTTT.

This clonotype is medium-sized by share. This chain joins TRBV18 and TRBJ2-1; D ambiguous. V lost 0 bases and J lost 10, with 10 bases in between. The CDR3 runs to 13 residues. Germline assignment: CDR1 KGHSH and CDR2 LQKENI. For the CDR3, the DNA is TGTGCCAGCTCACCACCGGTCATGCCCGAGCAGTTCTTC. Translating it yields CASSPPVMPEQFF.

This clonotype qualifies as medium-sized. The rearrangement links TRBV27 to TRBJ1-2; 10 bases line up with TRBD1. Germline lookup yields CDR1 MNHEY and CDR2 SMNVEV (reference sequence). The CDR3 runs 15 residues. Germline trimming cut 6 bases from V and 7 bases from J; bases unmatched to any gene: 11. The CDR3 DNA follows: TGTGCCAGCAGGGAATTGTGGACAGGGGGTTTTGGCTACACCTTC. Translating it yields CASRELWTGGFGYTF.

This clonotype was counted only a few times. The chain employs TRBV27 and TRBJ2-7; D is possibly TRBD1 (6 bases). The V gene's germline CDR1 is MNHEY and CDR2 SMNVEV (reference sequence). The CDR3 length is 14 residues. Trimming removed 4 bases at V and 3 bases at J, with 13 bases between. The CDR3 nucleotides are TGTGCCAGCAGTTCCCGGACAGATCACTACGAGCAGTACTTC. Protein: CASSSRTDHYEQYF.

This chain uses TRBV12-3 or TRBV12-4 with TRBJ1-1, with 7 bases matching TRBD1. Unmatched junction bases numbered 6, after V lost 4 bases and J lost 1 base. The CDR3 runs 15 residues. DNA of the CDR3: TGTGCCAGCAGTTCCGGGACAGCCGGGAACACTGAAGCTTTCTTT. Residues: CASSSGTAGNTEAFF.

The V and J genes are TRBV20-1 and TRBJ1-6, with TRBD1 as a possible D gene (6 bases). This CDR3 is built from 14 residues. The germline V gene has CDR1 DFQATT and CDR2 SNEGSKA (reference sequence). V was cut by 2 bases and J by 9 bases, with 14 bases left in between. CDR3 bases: TGCAGTGCTAGACCCACAGGGATTAGTTCACCCCTCCACTTT. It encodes CSARPTGISSPLHF.